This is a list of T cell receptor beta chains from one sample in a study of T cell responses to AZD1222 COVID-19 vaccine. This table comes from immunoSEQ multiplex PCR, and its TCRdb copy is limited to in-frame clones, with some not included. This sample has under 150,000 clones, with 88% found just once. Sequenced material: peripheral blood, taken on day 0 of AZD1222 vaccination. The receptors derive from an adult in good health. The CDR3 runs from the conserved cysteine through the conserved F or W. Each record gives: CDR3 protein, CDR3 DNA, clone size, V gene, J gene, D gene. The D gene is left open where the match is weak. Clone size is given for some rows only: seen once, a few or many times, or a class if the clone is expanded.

CDR3aa: CASSKGTFANTGELFF; CDR3nt: TGTGCCAGTAGTAAGGGGACATTCGCGAACACCGGGGAGCTGTTTTTT; abundance: -; v_gene: TRBV19; j_gene: TRBJ2-2; d_gene: -
CDR3aa: CASSSGQRDTGELFF; CDR3nt: TGTGCCAGCAGCTCCGGACAGAGGGACACCGGGGAGCTGTTTTTT; abundance: -; v_gene: TRBV5-4; j_gene: TRBJ2-2; d_gene: -
CDR3aa: CASHSGAGVTETQYF; CDR3nt: TGCGCCAGCCACAGTGGGGCAGGGGTAACGGAGACCCAGTACTTC; abundance: -; v_gene: TRBV5-1; j_gene: TRBJ2-5; d_gene: -
CDR3aa: CASSLGGGKETQYF; CDR3nt: TGTGCCAGCAGCTTAGGTGGAGGGAAAGAGACCCAGTACTTC; abundance: -; v_gene: TRBV11-3; j_gene: TRBJ2-5; d_gene: -
CDR3aa: CASSLGGAMNTEAFF; CDR3nt: TGTGCCAGCAGCTTAGGGGGGGCTATGAACACTGAAGCTTTCTTT; abundance: -; v_gene: TRBV7-2; j_gene: TRBJ1-1; d_gene: -
CDR3aa: CASSIRGGSLAKNIQYF; CDR3nt: TGTGCCAGTAGTATTCGGGGGGGATCCTTAGCCAAAAACATTCAGTACTTC; abundance: -; v_gene: TRBV19; j_gene: TRBJ2-4; d_gene: TRBD2
CDR3aa: CASSTGLAGVIGELFF; CDR3nt: TGCGCCAGCAGCACGGGACTAGCGGGGGTTATCGGGGAGCTGTTTTTT; abundance: once; v_gene: TRBV5-1; j_gene: TRBJ2-2; d_gene: TRBD2
CDR3aa: CASSEHRCSYEQYF; CDR3nt: TGTGCCAGCAGCGAACATCGTTGCTCCTACGAGCAGTACTTC; abundance: -; v_gene: TRBV21-1; j_gene: TRBJ2-7; d_gene: -
CDR3aa: CASSLLDRSSGELFF; CDR3nt: TGTGCCAGCAGTCTCTTGGACAGGTCATCCGGGGAGCTGTTTTTT; abundance: -; v_gene: TRBV28; j_gene: TRBJ2-2; d_gene: TRBD1
CDR3aa: CASSYSTARGNTIYF; CDR3nt: TGTGCCAGCAGTTACTCGACAGCGAGGGGAAACACCATATATTTT; abundance: once; v_gene: TRBV6-5; j_gene: TRBJ1-3; d_gene: -
CDR3aa: CASSSPPRLAVYNEQFF; CDR3nt: TGTGCCAGCAGCTCCCCGCCGAGACTAGCGGTATACAATGAGCAGTTCTTC; abundance: few; v_gene: TRBV7-9; j_gene: TRBJ2-1; d_gene: TRBD2
CDR3aa: CASSPAGNEQFF; CDR3nt: TGTGCCAGCAGCCCCGCAGGCAATGAGCAGTTCTTC; abundance: few; v_gene: TRBV7-2; j_gene: TRBJ2-1; d_gene: -
CDR3aa: CASSQLGSGSKNIQYF; CDR3nt: TGTGCCAGCAGCCAACTTGGGTCGGGTTCCAAAAACATTCAGTACTTC; abundance: -; v_gene: TRBV5-4; j_gene: TRBJ2-4; d_gene: -
CDR3aa: CASSIGTGPNQPQHF; CDR3nt: TGTGCCAGTAGTATAGGGACAGGGCCAAATCAGCCCCAGCATTTT; abundance: -; v_gene: TRBV19; j_gene: TRBJ1-5; d_gene: TRBD1
CDR3aa: CASSVRGFDTQYF; CDR3nt: TGCGCCAGCAGCGTGCGAGGGTTTGATACGCAGTATTTT; abundance: -; v_gene: TRBV5-1; j_gene: TRBJ2-3; d_gene: -
CDR3aa: CASSVGGASTEAFF; CDR3nt: TGTGCCAGCAGCGTAGGGGGGGCCTCCACTGAAGCTTTCTTT; abundance: -; v_gene: TRBV9; j_gene: TRBJ1-1; d_gene: -
CDR3aa: CASSPLNRGDTGELFF; CDR3nt: TGTGCCAGCTCACCGTTGAACAGGGGTGACACCGGGGAGCTGTTTTTT; abundance: -; v_gene: TRBV18; j_gene: TRBJ2-2; d_gene: TRBD1
CDR3aa: CASSLGGSSFNYGYTF; CDR3nt: TGCGCCAGCAGCTTGGGGGGGAGTTCCTTTAACTATGGCTACACCTTC; abundance: -; v_gene: TRBV5-1; j_gene: TRBJ1-2; d_gene: -
CDR3aa: CSALTDYGYTF; CDR3nt: TGCAGCGCTCTGACAGACTATGGCTACACCTTC; abundance: once; v_gene: TRBV20-1; j_gene: TRBJ1-2; d_gene: -
CDR3aa: CASSIGVIYTGELFF; CDR3nt: TGTGCCAGTAGTATAGGAGTTATATACACCGGGGAGCTGTTTTTT; abundance: -; v_gene: TRBV19; j_gene: TRBJ2-2; d_gene: -
CDR3aa: CASSPIPETVYFRGDEQYF; CDR3nt: TGTGCCAGCAGCCCGATCCCCGAGACCGTCTATTTTCGTGGGGACGAGCAGTACTTC; abundance: -; v_gene: TRBV5-6; j_gene: TRBJ2-7; d_gene: -
CDR3aa: CASSSLAGGEETQYF; CDR3nt: TGTGCCAGTAGTTCTCTAGCGGGGGGGGAAGAGACCCAGTACTTC; abundance: once; v_gene: TRBV19; j_gene: TRBJ2-5; d_gene: TRBD2
CDR3aa: CASSSTGGGNYGYTF; CDR3nt: TGTGCCAGCAGTTCCACAGGGGGCGGGAACTATGGCTACACCTTC; abundance: -; v_gene: TRBV6-5; j_gene: TRBJ1-2; d_gene: TRBD1
CDR3aa: CASSVAQGPGNTIYF; CDR3nt: TGTGCCAGCAGCGTAGCACAGGGCCCTGGAAACACCATATATTTT; abundance: -; v_gene: TRBV9; j_gene: TRBJ1-3; d_gene: -
CDR3aa: CASSSETGRGYQPQHF; CDR3nt: TGTGCCAGCAGTTCCGAGACAGGGAGGGGCTATCAGCCCCAGCATTTT; abundance: -; v_gene: TRBV27; j_gene: TRBJ1-5; d_gene: TRBD1
CDR3aa: CASSLRGIRENGYTF; CDR3nt: TGCGCCAGCAGCTTGCGGGGGATAAGGGAAAATGGCTACACCTTC; abundance: -; v_gene: TRBV5-1; j_gene: TRBJ1-2; d_gene: -
CDR3aa: CATYLSYGYTF; CDR3nt: TGTGCCACCTACCTTTCCTATGGCTACACCTTC; abundance: -; v_gene: TRBV28; j_gene: TRBJ1-2; d_gene: -
CDR3aa: CASSSVQGTEAFF; CDR3nt: TGTGCCAGCAGTTCCGTTCAGGGGACTGAAGCTTTCTTT; abundance: -; v_gene: TRBV6-5; j_gene: TRBJ1-1; d_gene: -
CDR3aa: CASSVQGALTGELFF; CDR3nt: TGTGCCAGTAGTGTTCAGGGGGCTTTGACCGGGGAGCTGTTTTTT; abundance: -; v_gene: TRBV19; j_gene: TRBJ2-2; d_gene: TRBD1
CDR3aa: CAWSSPSSYEQYF; CDR3nt: TGTGCCTGGAGCTCTCCCAGCTCCTACGAGCAGTACTTC; abundance: -; v_gene: TRBV30; j_gene: TRBJ2-7; d_gene: -
CDR3aa: CSGRDSGYGEQFF; CDR3nt: TGCAGCGGCCGGGACAGTGGGTACGGTGAGCAGTTCTTC; abundance: -; v_gene: TRBV29-1; j_gene: TRBJ2-1; d_gene: TRBD1
CDR3aa: CASSSAKVGTWNTEAFF; CDR3nt: TGTGCCAGCAGTTCTGCCAAGGTAGGTACCTGGAACACTGAAGCTTTCTTT; abundance: -; v_gene: TRBV6-4; j_gene: TRBJ1-1; d_gene: -
CDR3aa: CASSHQFPGRDGYTF; CDR3nt: TGTGCCAGCAGCCATCAGTTCCCGGGTAGGGATGGCTACACCTTC; abundance: -; v_gene: TRBV11-3; j_gene: TRBJ1-2; d_gene: -
CDR3aa: CASRVYLVRGLRNYGYTF; CDR3nt: TGTGCCAGCAGAGTATACCTCGTCAGGGGTTTACGAAACTATGGCTACACCTTC; abundance: -; v_gene: TRBV28; j_gene: TRBJ1-2; d_gene: -
CDR3aa: CAWSVPRRASEQYF; CDR3nt: TGTGCCTGGAGTGTACCTCGGAGGGCCAGCGAGCAGTACTTC; abundance: -; v_gene: TRBV30; j_gene: TRBJ2-7; d_gene: -
CDR3aa: CASYNLYGYTF; CDR3nt: TGTGCCAGCTATAACCTCTATGGCTACACCTTC; abundance: -; v_gene: TRBV28; j_gene: TRBJ1-2; d_gene: -
CDR3aa: CASSPSGTGGGQFF; CDR3nt: TGTGCCAGCTCACCTTCCGGGACAGGAGGGGGGCAGTTCTTC; abundance: -; v_gene: TRBV18; j_gene: TRBJ2-1; d_gene: TRBD1
CDR3aa: CASSTYPSGAGNSYEQYF; CDR3nt: TGTGCCAGTAGTACCTATCCAAGTGGGGCCGGAAACTCCTACGAGCAGTACTTC; abundance: -; v_gene: TRBV19; j_gene: TRBJ2-7; d_gene: -
CDR3aa: CASSEGVGLGYTF; CDR3nt: TGTGCCAGCAGTGAAGGAGTGGGGTTAGGCTACACCTTC; abundance: once; v_gene: TRBV25-1; j_gene: TRBJ1-2; d_gene: -
CDR3aa: CASSLDRAGFNEQFF; CDR3nt: TGTGCCAGCAGCTTGGACAGGGCGGGTTTCAATGAGCAGTTCTTC; abundance: -; v_gene: TRBV7-2; j_gene: TRBJ2-1; d_gene: TRBD1
CDR3aa: CASSEPGQPSYEQYF; CDR3nt: TGCGCCAGCAGTGAACCGGGACAGCCCTCCTACGAGCAGTACTTC; abundance: -; v_gene: TRBV10-2; j_gene: TRBJ2-7; d_gene: TRBD1
CDR3aa: CASSSSGTGNYGYTF; CDR3nt: TGTGCCAGTAGTTCCTCCGGGACAGGGAACTATGGCTACACCTTC; abundance: once; v_gene: TRBV19; j_gene: TRBJ1-2; d_gene: TRBD1
CDR3aa: CASSPDRIYSYTF; CDR3nt: TGTGCCAGCAGCCCGGACAGGATCTATAGCTACACCTTC; abundance: -; v_gene: TRBV5-4; j_gene: TRBJ1-2; d_gene: TRBD1
CDR3aa: CASSDNAYEQYF; CDR3nt: TGTGCCAGTAGCGACAACGCCTACGAGCAGTACTTC; abundance: -; v_gene: TRBV19; j_gene: TRBJ2-7; d_gene: -
CDR3aa: CATKRQGILVRTEAFF; CDR3nt: TGTGCCACCAAAAGGCAGGGCATATTAGTGCGAACTGAAGCTTTCTTT; abundance: -; v_gene: TRBV24-1; j_gene: TRBJ1-1; d_gene: -
CDR3aa: CASSSGDRLNTEAFF; CDR3nt: TGTGCCAGCAGCTCCGGGGACAGGCTGAACACTGAAGCTTTCTTT; abundance: -; v_gene: TRBV7-9; j_gene: TRBJ1-1; d_gene: TRBD1
CDR3aa: CASSYSGRGYQPQHF; CDR3nt: TGTGCCAGCAGTTACTCGGGCAGGGGGTACCAGCCCCAGCATTTT; abundance: -; v_gene: TRBV6-2/TRBV6-3; j_gene: TRBJ1-5; d_gene: TRBD1
CDR3aa: CASSSWGRDQPQHF; CDR3nt: TGTGCCAGCAGCTCATGGGGTAGGGATCAGCCCCAGCATTTT; abundance: -; v_gene: TRBV5-5; j_gene: TRBJ1-5; d_gene: -
CDR3aa: CASERGEQFF; CDR3nt: TGTGCCAGCGAGAGGGGGGAGCAGTTCTTC; abundance: once; v_gene: TRBV7-9; j_gene: TRBJ2-1; d_gene: -
CDR3aa: CASTQGLLNTEAFF; CDR3nt: TGTGCCAGTACCCAGGGGCTCCTGAACACTGAAGCTTTCTTT; abundance: -; v_gene: TRBV19; j_gene: TRBJ1-1; d_gene: -
CDR3aa: CSVESTAGGLHEQFF; CDR3nt: TGCAGCGTTGAATCTACAGCGGGCGGTCTTCATGAGCAGTTCTTC; abundance: -; v_gene: TRBV29-1; j_gene: TRBJ2-1; d_gene: -
CDR3aa: CASSTGPGYGYTF; CDR3nt: TGTGCCAGCAGCACCGGGCCAGGATACGGCTACACCTTC; abundance: -; v_gene: TRBV12-3/TRBV12-4; j_gene: TRBJ1-2; d_gene: -
CDR3aa: CASSVAYQGQGGYTF; CDR3nt: TGTGCCAGCAGCGTAGCTTATCAGGGTCAGGGTGGCTACACCTTC; abundance: -; v_gene: TRBV9; j_gene: TRBJ1-2; d_gene: -